The rows below give T cell receptor beta chains drawn from one sample of a study of T cell responses to AZD1222 COVID-19 vaccine. TCRdb's copy holds only in-frame clones and misses some; the assay was immunoSEQ multiplex PCR. The profile shows 80,000 or so clones, around 90% of them singletons. Source: peripheral blood, taken on day 0 of MenACWY control vaccination. These receptors all come from an adult in good health. CDR3s include the opening cysteine and the closing phenylalanine or tryptophan. A D gene is named only where the DNA matches it firmly. Size is omitted from some rows. Given values are once, few, many or a class for expanded clones.

CDR3 | DNA | V | D | size | J
CASSDRSSGNTIYF | TGTGCCAGCAGTGACCGAAGCTCTGGAAACACCATATATTTT | TRBV25-1 | NA | once | TRBJ1-3
CASSLTGTTSYEQYF | TGTGCCAGCAGCCTGACCGGGACCACCTCCTACGAGCAGTACTTC | TRBV5-6 | NA | NA | TRBJ2-7
CASSLPSVKTQYF | TGTGCCAGCAGCTTGCCCTCAGTAAAGACCCAGTACTTC | TRBV7-2 | NA | once | TRBJ2-5
CASSLEGTGNQPQHF | TGCGCCAGCAGCTTGGAAGGGACAGGCAATCAGCCCCAGCATTTT | TRBV5-1 | TRBD1 | NA | TRBJ1-5
CASSLGRNEQYF | TGTGCCAGCAGCTTGGGACGGAACGAGCAGTACTTC | TRBV5-6 | NA | NA | TRBJ2-7
CAIRERGIIEQYF | TGTGCCATCAGGGAGAGGGGAATCATCGAGCAGTACTTC | TRBV10-3 | NA | NA | TRBJ2-7
CASSEAPRGGKLFF | TGTGCCAGCAGTGAGGCGCCCAGGGGTGGAAAACTGTTTTTT | TRBV2 | NA | once | TRBJ1-4
CASTLAGDNEQFF | TGTGCCAGCACCCTAGCGGGGGACAATGAGCAGTTCTTC | TRBV27 | TRBD2 | NA | TRBJ2-1
CASSQPAGGRTGELFF | TGTGCCAGCAGCCAACCGGCGGGGGGAAGGACCGGGGAGCTGTTTTTT | TRBV3-1/TRBV3-2 | TRBD2 | NA | TRBJ2-2
CASSQRRGGTDTQYF | TGTGCCAGCAGCCAGCGCAGGGGGGGGACAGATACGCAGTATTTT | TRBV3-1/TRBV3-2 | NA | NA | TRBJ2-3
CASRRAGEPAYNEQFF | TGTGCCAGCAGGAGGGCGGGAGAGCCGGCTTACAATGAGCAGTTCTTC | TRBV27 | TRBD2 | NA | TRBJ2-1
CASRAGFYNEQFF | TGTGCCAGCAGGGCAGGGTTTTACAATGAGCAGTTCTTC | TRBV6-5 | NA | NA | TRBJ2-1
CASSFPLAASSYEQYF | TGTGCCAGCAGCTTTCCTCTAGCGGCTAGCTCCTACGAGCAGTACTTC | TRBV11-2 | TRBD2 | NA | TRBJ2-7
CAISESVPAGANYGYTF | TGTGCCATCAGTGAGTCGGTCCCTGCGGGTGCTAACTATGGCTACACCTTC | TRBV10-3 | NA | NA | TRBJ1-2
CASSRQESSYNSPLHF | TGTGCCAGTAGTCGACAGGAGAGCTCCTATAATTCACCCCTCCACTTT | TRBV19 | NA | once | TRBJ1-6
CASKGWSDEQFF | TGTGCCAGCAAAGGTTGGTCCGATGAGCAGTTCTTC | TRBV6-5 | NA | NA | TRBJ2-1
CASSETTGETQYF | TGTGCCAGCAGTGAAACCACGGGAGAGACCCAGTACTTC | TRBV25-1 | NA | NA | TRBJ2-5